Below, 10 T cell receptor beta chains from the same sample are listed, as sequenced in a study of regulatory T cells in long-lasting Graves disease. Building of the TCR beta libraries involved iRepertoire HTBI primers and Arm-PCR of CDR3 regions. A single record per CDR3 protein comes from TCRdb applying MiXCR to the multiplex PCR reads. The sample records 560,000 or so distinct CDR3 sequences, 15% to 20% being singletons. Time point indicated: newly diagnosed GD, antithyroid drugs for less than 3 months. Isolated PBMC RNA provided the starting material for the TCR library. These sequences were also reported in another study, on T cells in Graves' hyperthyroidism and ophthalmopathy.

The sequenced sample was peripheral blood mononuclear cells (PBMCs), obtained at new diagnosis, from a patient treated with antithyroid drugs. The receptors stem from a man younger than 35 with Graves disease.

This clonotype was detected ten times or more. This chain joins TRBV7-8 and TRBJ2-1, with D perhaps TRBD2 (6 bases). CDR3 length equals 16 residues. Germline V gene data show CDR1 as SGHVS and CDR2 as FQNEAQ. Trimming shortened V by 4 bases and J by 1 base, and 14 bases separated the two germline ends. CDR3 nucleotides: TGTGCCAGCAGCTACCCAGCGGGCCTATCCTACAATGAGCAGTTCTTC. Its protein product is CASSYPAGLSYNEQFF.

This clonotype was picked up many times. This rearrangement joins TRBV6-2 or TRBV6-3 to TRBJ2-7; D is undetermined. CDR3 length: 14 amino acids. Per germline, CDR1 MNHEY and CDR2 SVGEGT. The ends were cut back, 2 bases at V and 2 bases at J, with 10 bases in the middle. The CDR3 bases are TGTGCCAGCAGTTACGTGCGGTTAACCTACGAGCAGTACTTC. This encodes CASSYVRLTYEQYF.

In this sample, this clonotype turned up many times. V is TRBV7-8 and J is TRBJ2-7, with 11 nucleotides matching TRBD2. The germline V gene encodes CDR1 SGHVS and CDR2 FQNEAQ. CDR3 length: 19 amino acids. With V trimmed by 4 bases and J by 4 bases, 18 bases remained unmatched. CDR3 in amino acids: CASSSTQTGTSGKLYEQYF. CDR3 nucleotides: TGTGCCAGCAGCTCGACCCAGACCGGGACTAGCGGAAAACTATACGAGCAGTACTTC. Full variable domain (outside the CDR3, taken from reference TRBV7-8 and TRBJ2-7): GAGVSQSPRYKVAKRGQDVALRCDPISGHVSLFWYQQALGQGPEFLTYFQNEAQLDKSGLPSDRFFAERPEGSVSTLKIQRTQQEDSAVYLCASSSTQTGTSGKLYEQYFGPGTRLTVT.

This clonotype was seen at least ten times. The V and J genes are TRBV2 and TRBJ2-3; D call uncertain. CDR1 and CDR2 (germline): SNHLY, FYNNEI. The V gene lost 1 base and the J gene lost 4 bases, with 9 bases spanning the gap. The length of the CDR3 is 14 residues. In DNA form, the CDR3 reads TGTGCCAGCAGTGAAGTAGAAGGGTCAGATACGCAGTATTTT. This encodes CASSEVEGSDTQYF.

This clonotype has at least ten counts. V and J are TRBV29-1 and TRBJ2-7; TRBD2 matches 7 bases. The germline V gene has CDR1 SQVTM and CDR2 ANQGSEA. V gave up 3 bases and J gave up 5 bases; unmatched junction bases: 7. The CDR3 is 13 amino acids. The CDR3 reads CSVDLGGTDEQYF. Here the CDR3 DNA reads TGCAGCGTTGATCTGGGAGGGACGGACGAGCAGTACTTC.

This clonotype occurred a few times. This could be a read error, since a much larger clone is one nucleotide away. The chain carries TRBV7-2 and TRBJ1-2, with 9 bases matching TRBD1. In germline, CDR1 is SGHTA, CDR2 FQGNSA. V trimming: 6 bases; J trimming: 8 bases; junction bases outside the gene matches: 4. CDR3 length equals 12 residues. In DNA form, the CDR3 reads TGTGCCAGCAGTCGGACAGGGGAAGGCTACACCTTC. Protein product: CASSRTGEGYTF.

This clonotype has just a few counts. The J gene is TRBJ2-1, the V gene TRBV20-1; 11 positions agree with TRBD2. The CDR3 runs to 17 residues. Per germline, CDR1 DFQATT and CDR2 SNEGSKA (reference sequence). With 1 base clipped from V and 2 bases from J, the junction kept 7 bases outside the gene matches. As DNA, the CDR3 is TGCAGTGCTAGAGGACTAGCGGGATTAGCAACCTACAATGAGCAGTTCTTC. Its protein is CSARGLAGLATYNEQFF.

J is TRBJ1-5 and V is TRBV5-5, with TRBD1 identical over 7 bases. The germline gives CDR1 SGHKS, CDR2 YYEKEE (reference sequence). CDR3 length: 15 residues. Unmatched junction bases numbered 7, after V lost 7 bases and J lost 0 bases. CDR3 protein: CASQGGTYSNQPQHF. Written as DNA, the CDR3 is TGTGCCAGCCAGGGGGGGACGTATAGCAATCAGCCCCAGCATTTT.

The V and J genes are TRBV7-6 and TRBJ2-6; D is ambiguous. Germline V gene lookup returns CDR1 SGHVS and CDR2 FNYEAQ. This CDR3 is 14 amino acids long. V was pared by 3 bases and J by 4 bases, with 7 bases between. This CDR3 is CASSLLQGANVLTF. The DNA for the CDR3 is TGTGCCAGCAGCTTGCTTCAGGGGGCCAACGTCCTGACTTTC.

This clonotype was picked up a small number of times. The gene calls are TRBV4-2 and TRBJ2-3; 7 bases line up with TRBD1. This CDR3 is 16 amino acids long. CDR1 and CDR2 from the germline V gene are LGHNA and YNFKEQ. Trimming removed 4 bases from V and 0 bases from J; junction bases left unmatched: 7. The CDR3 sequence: CASSLGPGQSTDTQYF. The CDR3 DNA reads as TGTGCCAGCAGCCTAGGACCGGGACAGAGCACAGATACGCAGTATTTT.